This TCR beta chain was observed in a study of blood T cell repertoires in COVID-19. Study in general: There were acute and convalescent COVID-19 samples, and they came from the United States, Italy and Spain.

The V gene lost 4 bases and the J gene lost 1 base, with 12 bases spanning the gap. Germline CDR1 is SGHKS and CDR2 is YYEKEE (reference sequence). This CDR3 is 15 amino acids long. Assay used: immunoSEQ multiplex PCR; TCRdb lists only in-frame clones, some missing. The data show 80,000 to 100,000 clones, with 86% seen just once and about 9.3% held by the top ten. Sequences were obtained from peripheral blood. This chain connects TRBV5-5 to TRBJ1-5; D remains ambiguous. The TCR was taken from a man between 45 and 60 years old with acute or convalescent COVID-19. In DNA, the CDR3 is TGTGCCAGCAGCCCGACAATTTCCAGCAATCAGCCCCAGCATTTT. Protein product: CASSPTISSNQPQHF.